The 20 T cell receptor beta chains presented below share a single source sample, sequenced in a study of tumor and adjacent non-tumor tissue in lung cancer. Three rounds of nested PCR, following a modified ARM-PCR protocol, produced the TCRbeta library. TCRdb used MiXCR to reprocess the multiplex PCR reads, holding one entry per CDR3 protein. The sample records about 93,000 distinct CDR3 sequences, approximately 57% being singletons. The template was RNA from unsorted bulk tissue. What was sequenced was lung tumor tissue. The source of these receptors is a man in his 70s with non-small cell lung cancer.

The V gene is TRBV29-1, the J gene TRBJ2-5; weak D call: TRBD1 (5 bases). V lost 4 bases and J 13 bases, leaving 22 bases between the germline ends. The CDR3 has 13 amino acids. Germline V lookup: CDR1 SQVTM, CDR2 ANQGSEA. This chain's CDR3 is CSVGTRGLSARYF. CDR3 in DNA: TGCAGCGTTGGGACAAGGGGCTTATCGGCCCGGTACTTC. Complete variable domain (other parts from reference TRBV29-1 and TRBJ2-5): SAVISQKPSRDICQRGTSLTIQCQVDSQVTMMFWYRQQPGQSLTLIATANQGSEATYESGFVIDKFPISRPNLTFSTLTVSNMSPEDSSIYLCSVGTRGLSARYFGPGTRLLVL.

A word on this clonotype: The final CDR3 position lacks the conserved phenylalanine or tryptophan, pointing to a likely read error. The CDR3 region is CASSYGDRGPKQFL. For the CDR3, the DNA is TGTGCCAGCAGTTACGGTGACAGGGGGCCTAAGCAGTTCTTA. The genes are TRBV6-5 and TRBJ2-1; 10 bases map to TRBD1. This CDR3 spans 14 amino acids. Germline assignment: CDR1 MNHEY and CDR2 SVGAGI. Losses at the gene ends were 2 bases for V and 11 bases for J; bases not matched to a gene: 6.

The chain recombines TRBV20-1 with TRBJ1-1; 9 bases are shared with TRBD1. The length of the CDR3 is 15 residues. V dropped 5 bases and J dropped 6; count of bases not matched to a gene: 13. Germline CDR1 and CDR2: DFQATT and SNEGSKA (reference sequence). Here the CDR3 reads CSAWNRDRVGAEAFF. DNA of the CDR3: TGCAGTGCTTGGAACCGGGACAGGGTAGGAGCTGAAGCTTTCTTT.

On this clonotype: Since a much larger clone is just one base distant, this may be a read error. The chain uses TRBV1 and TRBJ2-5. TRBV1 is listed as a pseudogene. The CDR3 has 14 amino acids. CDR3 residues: CTSSRDLAQETQYF. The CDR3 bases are TGCACCAGCAGCCGAGATCTGGCCCAAGAGACCCAGTACTTC.

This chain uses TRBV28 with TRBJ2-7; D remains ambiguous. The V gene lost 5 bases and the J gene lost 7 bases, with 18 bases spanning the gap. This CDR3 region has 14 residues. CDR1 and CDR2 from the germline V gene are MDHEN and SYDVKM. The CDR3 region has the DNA TGTGCCAGCAGTCTCCCGCAGAAGATGAGGGAGCAGTACTTC. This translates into CASSLPQKMREQYF.

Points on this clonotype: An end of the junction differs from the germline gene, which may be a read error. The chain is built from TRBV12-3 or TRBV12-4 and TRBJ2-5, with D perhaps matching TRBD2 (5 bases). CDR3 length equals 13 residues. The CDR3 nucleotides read TGTGCCAGCGGGCTAGTGGGAGTAGAGACTCAGTACTTC. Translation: CASGLVGVETQYF.

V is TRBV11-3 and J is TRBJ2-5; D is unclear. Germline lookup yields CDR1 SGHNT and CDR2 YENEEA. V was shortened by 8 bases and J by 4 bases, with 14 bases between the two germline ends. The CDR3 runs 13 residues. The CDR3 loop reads CASGQGFGETQYF. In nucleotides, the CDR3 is TGTGCCAGCGGCCAAGGCTTTGGAGAGACCCAGTACTTC. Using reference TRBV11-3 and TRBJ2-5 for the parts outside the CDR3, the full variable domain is EAGVVQSPRYKIIEKKQPVAFWCNPISGHNTLYWYLQNLGQGPELLIRYENEEAVDDSQLPKDRFSAERLKGVDSTLKIQPAELGDSAVYLCASGQGFGETQYFGPGTRLLVL.

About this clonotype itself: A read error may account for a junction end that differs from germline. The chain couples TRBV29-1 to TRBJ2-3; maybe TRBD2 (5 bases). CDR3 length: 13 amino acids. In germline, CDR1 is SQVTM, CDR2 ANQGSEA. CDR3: CSVVLGNTYTQYF. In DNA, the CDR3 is TGTAGCGTTGTGCTGGGAAACACATATACGCAGTATTTT.

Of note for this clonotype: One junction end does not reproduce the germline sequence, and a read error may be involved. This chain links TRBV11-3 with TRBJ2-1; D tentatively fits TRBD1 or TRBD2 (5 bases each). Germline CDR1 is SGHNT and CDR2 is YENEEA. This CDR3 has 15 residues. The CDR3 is CPRSLEGINDNEQFF. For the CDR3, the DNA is TGTCCCAGAAGCTTAGAGGGGATAAACGACAATGAGCAGTTCTTC.

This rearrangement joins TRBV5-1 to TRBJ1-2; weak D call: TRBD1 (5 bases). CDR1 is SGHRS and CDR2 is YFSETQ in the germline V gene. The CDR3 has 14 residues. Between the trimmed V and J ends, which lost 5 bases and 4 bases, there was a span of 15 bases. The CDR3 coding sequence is TGCGCCAGCAGATCGCCATGGGGCGGCTATGGCTACACCTTC. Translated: CASRSPWGGYGYTF.

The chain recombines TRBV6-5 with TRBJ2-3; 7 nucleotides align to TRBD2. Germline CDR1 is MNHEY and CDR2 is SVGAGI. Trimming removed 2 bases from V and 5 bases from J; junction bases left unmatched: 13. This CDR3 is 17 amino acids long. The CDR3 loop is CASSYGTSESGGDTQYF. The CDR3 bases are TGTGCCAGCAGTTACGGAACTAGCGAAAGTGGGGGAGATACGCAGTATTTT.

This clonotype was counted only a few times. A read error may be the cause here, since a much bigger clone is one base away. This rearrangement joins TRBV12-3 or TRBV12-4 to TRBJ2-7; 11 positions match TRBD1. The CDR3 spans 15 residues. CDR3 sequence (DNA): TGTGTCAGCAGTCTACGGACAGGGGGCGGGTACGAGCAGTACTTC. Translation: CVSSLRTGGGYEQYF.

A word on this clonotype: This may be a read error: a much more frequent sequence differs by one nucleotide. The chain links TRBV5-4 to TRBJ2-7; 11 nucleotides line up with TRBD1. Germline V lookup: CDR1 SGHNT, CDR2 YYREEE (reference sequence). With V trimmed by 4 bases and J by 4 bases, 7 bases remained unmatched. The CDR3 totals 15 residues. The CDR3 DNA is TGTGCCAGCAGCCCCGGACAGGGGGCGCATTACGAGCAGTACTTC. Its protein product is CASSPGQGAHYEQYF.

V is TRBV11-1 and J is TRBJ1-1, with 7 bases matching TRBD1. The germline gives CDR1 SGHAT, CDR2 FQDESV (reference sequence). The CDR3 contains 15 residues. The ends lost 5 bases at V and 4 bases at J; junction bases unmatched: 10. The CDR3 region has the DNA TGTGCCAGCAGCCTTTCCGGGACAGCCATCACTGAAGCTTTCTTT. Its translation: CASSLSGTAITEAFF. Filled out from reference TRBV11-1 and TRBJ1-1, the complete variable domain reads EAEVAQSPRYKITEKSQAVAFWCDPISGHATLYWYRQILGQGPELLVQFQDESVVDDSQLPKDRFSAERLKGVDSTLKIQPAELGDSAMYLCASSLSGTAITEAFFGQGTRLTVV.

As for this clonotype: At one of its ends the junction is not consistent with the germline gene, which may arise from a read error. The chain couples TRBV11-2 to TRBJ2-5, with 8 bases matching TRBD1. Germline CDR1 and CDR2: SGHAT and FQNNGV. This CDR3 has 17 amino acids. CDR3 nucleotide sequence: TGTGCCAGCAGCTCGCGCGGACAGGGAAAGCGAGAAGAGACACAGTACTTC. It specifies CASSSRGQGKREETQYF.

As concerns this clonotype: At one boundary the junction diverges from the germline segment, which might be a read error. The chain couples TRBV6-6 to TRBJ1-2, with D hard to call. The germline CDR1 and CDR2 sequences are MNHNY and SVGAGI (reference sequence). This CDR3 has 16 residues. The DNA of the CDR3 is TGTGCCAGCAGTTACTCATTACGTTCCGCAGTCTATGGCTACGCCTTC. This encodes CASSYSLRSAVYGYAF.

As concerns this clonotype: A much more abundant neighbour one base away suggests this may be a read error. The CDR3 DNA reads TGTGCCGGCGGCCCAGATGGACGCACAGATACGCAGTATTTT. As protein: CAGGPDGRTDTQYF. The chain has TRBV5-6 and TRBJ2-3; D uncertain. Trimming pared 10 bases from V and 1 base from J, leaving 16 bases between. CDR3 length: 14 residues. From germline, CDR1 is SGHDT and CDR2 YYEEEE.

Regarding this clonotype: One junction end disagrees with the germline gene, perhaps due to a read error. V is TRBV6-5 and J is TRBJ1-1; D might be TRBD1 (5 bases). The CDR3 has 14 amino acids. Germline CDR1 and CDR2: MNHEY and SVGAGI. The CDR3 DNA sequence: TGTGCCAGTAGTTACCGCCCGGGGCCCACTGAAGCTTTCTTT. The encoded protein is CASSYRPGPTEAFF.

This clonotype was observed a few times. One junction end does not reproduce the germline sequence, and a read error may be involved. The CDR3 is CASSSEGQGYGQPRHF. CDR3 coding DNA: TGTGCCAGCAGTTCCGAAGGACAGGGGTATGGTCAGCCCCGGCATTTT. The genes are TRBV12-3 or TRBV12-4 and TRBJ1-5; the match to TRBD1 covers 9 bases. The CDR3 spans 16 residues.

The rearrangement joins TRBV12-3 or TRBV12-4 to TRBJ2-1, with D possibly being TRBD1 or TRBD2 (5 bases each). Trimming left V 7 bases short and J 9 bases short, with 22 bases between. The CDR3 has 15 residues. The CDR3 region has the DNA TGTGCCAGCATCGCCGGGCTAGTAAGAGGGGCTGAGCAGTTCTTC. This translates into CASIAGLVRGAEQFF.